The 6 T cell receptor beta chains given below trace back to one sample, sequenced in a study of blood T cells in healthy people across ages. A sample-barcoded 5' primer and a J-beta primer mix were used in a second PCR of roughly 7 to 11 cycles. In TCRdb, the 5' RACE reads were re-called with MiXCR into one record per CDR3 protein. The table lists roughly 900,000 distinct CDR3 sequences, roughly 50% of them singletons. The sequencing input was blood. These TCRs come from a man aged 30-40 years in good health.

CDR3 coding DNA: TGTGCCATCAGTCTACAGGGAGACTATGGCTACACCTTC. Encoded protein: CAISLQGDYGYTF. The chain joins TRBV10-3 to TRBJ1-2; D may be TRBD1 (6 bases). Per the germline V gene, CDR1 is ENHRY and CDR2 is SYGVKD. CDR3 size: 13 residues. The germline V and J ends were trimmed by 5 bases and 3 bases, with 10 bases remaining between them.

This chain uses TRBV28 with TRBJ1-6; the D gene is possibly TRBD1 (5 bases). V was shortened by 5 bases and J by 5 bases, with 13 bases between the two germline ends. The germline V gene has CDR1 MDHEN and CDR2 SYDVKM. The CDR3 consists of 15 residues. The CDR3 DNA reads TGTGCCAGCAGTCTTGGGCCAGGGAATAATTCACCCCTCCACTTT. It is translated as CASSLGPGNNSPLHF.

The rearrangement joins TRBV29-1 to TRBJ1-1; D unresolved. The CDR3 consists of 11 residues. The germline gives CDR1 SQVTM, CDR2 ANQGSEA. V dropped 7 bases and J dropped 1 base, with 7 bases sitting between them. CDR3 DNA sequence: TGCAGCGCCGTTGCGAACACTGAAGCTTTCTTT. It is translated as CSAVANTEAFF.

This chain links TRBV29-1 with TRBJ2-1; TRBD2 aligns across 9 bases. The CDR3 loop spans 13 amino acids. After removal of 7 bases from V and 6 bases from J, the junction contained 7 bases not matched to a gene. Germline loops: CDR1 SQVTM, CDR2 ANQGSEA. CDR3 coding DNA: TGCAGCGCTGGCGGGGGGGCGCTCAATGAGCAGTTCTTC. It specifies CSAGGGALNEQFF.

V is TRBV5-6 and J is TRBJ2-3; no clear D gene. The CDR3 runs 17 residues. V lost 1 base and J lost 2, with 17 bases in between. Germline V gives CDR1 SGHDT, CDR2 YYEEEE. Written as DNA, the CDR3 is TGTGCCAGCAGCTTGTCGGGCTCGGCAGGAATCACAGATACGCAGTATTTT. It translates to CASSLSGSAGITDTQYF.

This clonotype has a handful of counts. This sequence may be a read error, since a much larger clone differs from it by one base. This sequence joins TRBV7-2 and TRBJ1-2, with D maybe TRBD1 (6 bases). The CDR3 has 15 residues. Trimming cost V 5 bases and J 4 bases, with 17 bases left between them. Germline V gene sequence: CDR1 SGHTA, CDR2 FQGNSA. The CDR3 here is CASSRRQAAGYGYTF. The CDR3 bases are TGTGCCAGCAGCCGGAGACAGGCGGCGGGCTATGGCTACACCTTC.